This T cell receptor (beta chain) appears in the sequencing data of a study of CD8 T cells in ankylosing spondylitis. The CDR3 runs 14 residues. CDR1 is ENHRY, CDR2 SYGVKD, per germline. This clonotype was detected once. Its target is unknown. One end of the junction fails to match germline, which may point to a read error. TCRdb analysed the 5' RACE reads with MiXCR anew, one entry per CDR3 protein. Among over 100,000 distinct CDR3 sequences listed, about an eighth were seen once. Study-wide findings and caveats: Prior work had noted some motif variants in reactive arthritis blood and synovial fluid.

The chain recombines TRBV10-3 with TRBJ2-7; 7 bases line up with TRBD1. The sample comprised blood, either unsorted or a sorted T cell fraction (not recorded which). The TCR sequence derives from a female donor with ankylosing spondylitis or in good health (not recorded which). The CDR3 region is CGISEKQGNYEQYF. The DNA of the CDR3 is TGTGGCATCAGTGAGAAACAGGGGAATTACGAGCAGTACTTC.